This TCR beta chain derives from a study of T cell responses to AZD1222 COVID-19 vaccine listed by TCRdb under 2021. The study in broad terms: AZD1222 recipients with second doses at about 4 weeks or about 12 weeks were pooled, because spike-specific TCR depth and breadth did not differ between schedules. TCR sequencing was performed for about 240 trial participants, of whom around 200 were given two doses of AZD1222 and some 26 were given two doses of MenACWY control vaccine. Trial participants were enrolled by age into 18-55, 56-69 and 70-plus year subgroups, with approximately 160, 26 and 62 TCR-sequenced participants respectively.

A word on this clone: No antigen is known for it. No much larger clonotype is one base removed from it; base qualities were not supplied.

The sample's time point label is to be understood as: baseline before first vaccination. The vaccinee samples were drawn from two UK trials, COV001 and COV002, one of which was a single-blind randomized controlled phase 2/3 trial testing AZD1222 (ChAdOx1 nCoV-19) in healthy adults. For TCRbeta chain sequencing, PBMC samples from trial participants were taken at day 0 and at day 28 after the second dose. Unmatched junction bases come to 9, with V trimmed by 7 bases and J by 1 base. Spanning cysteine to phenylalanine, the CDR3 consists of 15 amino acids. Only the CDR3 DNA is retained, 45 bases long and in frame from the first base. From a lookup of the germline V gene, CDR1 and CDR2 are MNHEY and SVGAGI. The CDR3 regions of human TCRbeta chains were analyzed by immunosequencing. In the source study's methods: TCRs in the repertoires were compared against a reference library of SARS-CoV-2-specific TCRs that had been generated with the MIRA antigen-specificity platform. Breadth meant the fraction of unique TCRs that were SARS-CoV-2-associated, whereas depth meant the fraction of total T cells that were SARS-CoV-2-associated. Using the MIRA data, each spike-specific TCR was mapped to the spike region that the TCR reacts to and placed in a CD4 or CD8 class. Log10-transformed breadth and depth values were compared by one-way ANOVA with Sidak's multiple comparisons tests. Imported from immuneACCESS, the table was reduced by TCRdb to in-frame sequences with V and J called. These copies leave out some clones; in studies compared against another copy, an unresolved V gene accounts for under half, and the cause of the remainder is not known. V and J calls and clone size follow that table, whereas D and trimming were derived from the DNA. This sample is represented by 110,000 or so clones; over 80% of them were singletons. Less than 8.5% of the sample goes to the ten largest clones.

Beyond this particular receptor, the publication reports: Because no day 14 peak-response samples were available, repertoires were characterized only after the peak T cell response. Epitopes outside the regions mutated in the B.1.351 and B.1.1.7 variants were reportedly recognized by nearly half of the unique spike-specific TCRs. Conclusions about previously exposed vaccinees were limited because only six AZD1222 recipients were SARS-CoV-2 seropositive at baseline. In the small 56-69-year group, the increase in depth fell short of significance, most likely because of low power. Most participants were white British and females outnumbered males, and the authors suggested that clonal diversity may have been underestimated. After two AZD1222 doses, both the breadth and the depth of spike-specific TCRs were significantly higher than at day 0 and than in MenACWY recipients. CD4 TCRs associated with the vaccine covered the entire spike protein, and the dominant responses were in regions 160-218 and 743-854.

The sequenced sample was peripheral blood, obtained on day 0 of AZD1222 vaccination. The sequence links TRBV6-5 to TRBJ1-2; TRBD1 matches 7 bases in the middle. This TCR was recovered from an adult in good health. The DNA sequence is as follows: TGTGCCAGCATGAGCCGGGACAGCCTTAACTATGGCTACACCTTC. This encodes CASMSRDSLNYGYTF.